A single sample is the source of the 11 T cell receptor beta chains below, sequenced in a study of OX40 agonist ivuxolimab in advanced cancers. Receptors were amplified or captured by the immunoSEQ multiplex PCR assay. This is the immuneACCESS table as TCRdb keeps it, with only in-frame sequences that have V and J called. A part of the clones is gone; compared with another copy, unresolved V genes explain less than half, and the rest is unexplained. The table for this sample lists about 83,000 clones; 85% of them were counted only once. In total, the top ten clones hold roughly 0.62% of the sample. Sequenced here: CD4+ or CD8+ T cells sorted from blood, sampled in a trial of the OX40 agonist ivuxolimab. The origin of the receptors is an adult with an advanced solid tumor such as melanoma, head and neck, liver or kidney cancer.

This chain uses TRBV4-1 with TRBJ2-3; TRBD1 aligns across 9 bases. Per germline, CDR1 MGHRA and CDR2 YSYEKL. With 3 bases clipped from V and 4 bases from J, the junction kept 17 bases outside the gene matches. The CDR3 covers 19 residues. The CDR3 is CASSHIHRPGQGIPDTQYF. The CDR3 bases are TGCGCCAGCAGCCACATTCACCGGCCGGGACAGGGAATCCCAGATACGCAGTATTTT.

The chain links TRBV6-1 to TRBJ2-4; 7 nucleotides align to TRBD2. The CDR3 runs 16 residues. Germline V gene lookup returns CDR1 MNHNS and CDR2 SASEGT. Trimming removed 1 base from V and 3 bases from J; junction bases left unmatched: 6. As DNA, the CDR3 is TGTGCCAGCAGTGAAGAACGGGGGAGGGTCAAAAACATTCAGTACTTC. It codes for CASSEERGRVKNIQYF.

This sequence joins TRBV4-2 and TRBJ1-1, with D unresolved. CDR1 and CDR2 from the germline V gene are LGHNA and YNFKEQ. Trimming cost V 0 bases and J 8 bases, with 19 bases left between them. CDR3 size: 16 residues. CDR3 protein: CASSQESTYQTGEAFF. The CDR3 DNA is TGTGCCAGCAGCCAAGAGTCGACCTACCAAACGGGCGAAGCTTTCTTT.

J is TRBJ1-5 and V is TRBV29-1; D might be TRBD1 (5 bases). CDR1 is SQVTM and CDR2 is ANQGSEA in the germline V gene. The CDR3 totals 15 residues. Trimming shortened V by 4 bases and J by 2 bases, and 15 bases separated the two germline ends. CDR3: CSVGASGRGNQPQHF. The CDR3 coding sequence is TGCAGCGTTGGTGCTTCAGGGCGGGGCAATCAGCCCCAGCATTTT.

This clone was detected once. CDR3 DNA: TGTGCCAGCAGTGAACGGGGGGGTTACACTGAAGCTTTCTTT. It translates to CASSERGGYTEAFF. J is TRBJ1-1 and V is TRBV6-1; perhaps TRBD1 as D (5 bases). CDR1 is MNHNS, CDR2 SASEGT, per germline. V lost 2 bases and J lost 3, with 10 bases in between. This CDR3 has 14 residues.

The chain links TRBV7-6 to TRBJ1-1; D is ambiguous. The CDR3 covers 12 residues. Germline V gene sequence: CDR1 SGHVS, CDR2 FNYEAQ. Trimming cost V 4 bases and J 3 bases, with 6 bases left between them. CDR3 sequence reads: CASSSADTEAFF. The CDR3 DNA sequence: TGTGCCAGCAGCTCCGCGGACACTGAAGCTTTCTTT.

For this clone: Distinct nucleotide sequences in the sample also encode this CDR3. The rearrangement joins TRBV7-2 to TRBJ2-3; possibly TRBD2 for D (5 bases). V dropped 1 base and J dropped 4 bases, with 6 bases sitting between them. This CDR3 comprises 13 residues. Germline V CDR1 and CDR2: SGHTA, FQGNSA. The CDR3 sequence: CASSLVGADTQYF. DNA for the CDR3: TGTGCCAGCAGCTTAGTCGGGGCAGATACGCAGTATTTT.

This rearrangement joins TRBV12-5 to TRBJ2-7, with a tentative D call TRBD1 (5 bases). The germline V and J ends were trimmed by 2 bases and 7 bases, with 12 bases remaining between them. The CDR3 sequence is 13 residues long. In germline, CDR1 is LGHNT, CDR2 FRNRAP. The CDR3 loop reads CASGLSRVREQYF. As DNA, the CDR3 is TGTGCTAGTGGTTTGAGCAGGGTAAGGGAGCAGTACTTC.

The chain uses TRBV30 and TRBJ2-5; 7 nucleotides match TRBD2. The germline CDR1 and CDR2 sequences are GTSNPN and SVGIG (reference sequence). This CDR3 is built from 14 residues. V shed 3 bases, J shed 1 base, and the junction held 5 bases outside the gene matches. CDR3 amino acids: CAWRPGGFQETQYF. The CDR3 region has the DNA TGTGCCTGGAGGCCCGGGGGGTTCCAAGAGACCCAGTACTTC. The complete variable domain, with remaining parts taken from reference TRBV30 and TRBJ2-5, reads SQTIHQWPATLVQPVGSPLSLECTVEGTSNPNLYWYRQAAGRGLQLLFYSVGIGQISSEVPQNLSASRPQDRQFILSSKKLLLSDSGFYLCAWRPGGFQETQYFGPGTRLLVL.

This sequence joins TRBV19 and TRBJ1-5, with D perhaps matching TRBD1 (6 bases). Germline V gene data show CDR1 as LNHDA and CDR2 as SQIVND (reference sequence). V was shortened by 6 bases and J by 4 bases, with 16 bases between the two germline ends. The CDR3 length is 15 residues. The CDR3 loop reads CASRSGTSRNQPQHF. The CDR3 DNA follows: TGTGCCAGTAGGAGTGGGACAAGCCGAAATCAGCCCCAGCATTTT.

The V gene is TRBV7-9, the J gene TRBJ2-7, with 7 bases fitting TRBD2. The CDR3 is made up of 15 amino acids. V was clipped by 5 bases and J by 5 bases; unmatched bases: 12. From germline, CDR1 is SEHNR and CDR2 FQNEAQ (reference sequence). DNA of the CDR3: TGTGCCAGCAGCCCGCCGGGGGGTGGGTTCGACGAGCAGTACTTC. This sequence encodes CASSPPGGGFDEQYF.